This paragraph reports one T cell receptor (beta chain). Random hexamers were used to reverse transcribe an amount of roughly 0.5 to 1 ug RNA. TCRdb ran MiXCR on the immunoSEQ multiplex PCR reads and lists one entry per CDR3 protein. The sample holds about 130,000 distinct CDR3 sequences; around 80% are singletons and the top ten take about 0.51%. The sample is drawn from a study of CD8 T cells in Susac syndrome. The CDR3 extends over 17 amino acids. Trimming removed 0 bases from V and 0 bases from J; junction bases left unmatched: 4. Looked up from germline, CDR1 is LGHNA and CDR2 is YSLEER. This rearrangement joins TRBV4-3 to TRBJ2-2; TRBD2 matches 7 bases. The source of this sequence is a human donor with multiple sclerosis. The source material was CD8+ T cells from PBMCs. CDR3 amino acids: CASSQEDGRPNTGELFF. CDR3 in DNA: TGCGCCAGCAGCCAAGAGGACGGGAGGCCGAACACCGGGGAGCTGTTTTTT.